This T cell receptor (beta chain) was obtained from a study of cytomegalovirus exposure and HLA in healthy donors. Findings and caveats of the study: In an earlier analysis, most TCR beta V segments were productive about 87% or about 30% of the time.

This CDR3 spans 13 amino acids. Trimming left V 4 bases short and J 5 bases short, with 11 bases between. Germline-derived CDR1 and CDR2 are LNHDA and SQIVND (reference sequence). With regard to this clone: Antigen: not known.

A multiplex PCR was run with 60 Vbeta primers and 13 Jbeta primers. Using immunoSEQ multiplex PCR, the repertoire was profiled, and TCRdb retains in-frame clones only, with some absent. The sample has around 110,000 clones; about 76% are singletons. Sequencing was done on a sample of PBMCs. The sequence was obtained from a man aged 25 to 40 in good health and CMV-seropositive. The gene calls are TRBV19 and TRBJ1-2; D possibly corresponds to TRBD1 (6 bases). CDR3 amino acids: CASSSDRRYGYTF. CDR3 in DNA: TGTGCCAGTAGTAGCGACAGGAGGTATGGCTACACCTTC. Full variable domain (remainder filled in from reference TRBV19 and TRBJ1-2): DGGITQSPKYLFRKEGQNVTLSCEQNLNHDAMYWYRQDPGQGLRLIYYSQIVNDFQKGDIAEGYSVSREKKESFPLTVTSAQKNPTAFYLCASSSDRRYGYTFGSGTRLTVV.